Listed here is a single T cell receptor (beta chain). What was sequenced were expressed TCRB transcripts, since all of the isolated RNA had been reverse transcribed. About 3.5 million reads per sample on average were obtained from naive, central memory and regulatory T cell samples. Here immunoSEQ multiplex PCR was the method, and the copy in TCRdb shows in-frame clones only, minus some. The table shows 30,000 to 45,000 clones, with 64% occurring only once. This sample is drawn from a study of beta chain features in type 1 diabetes. The overall study: Patients were similar to healthy donors in age and gender (as well as in cell yields).

Trimming shortened V by 7 bases and J by 7 bases, and 10 bases separated the two germline ends. Germline CDR1 reads MNHEY; CDR2 reads SMNVEV (reference sequence). This CDR3 contains 12 residues. The J gene is TRBJ2-2, the V gene TRBV27; D is perhaps TRBD1 (5 bases). The source is a woman in her twenties or thirties in good health. Source material: Tregs from blood. CDR3 coding DNA: TGTGCCAGCAAAAGGGGAATCGGGGAGCTGTTTTTT. Residues: CASKRGIGELFF.